The source of this T cell receptor beta chain is a study of early T cells in non-severe SARS-CoV-2 infection. Study-wide findings and caveats: Anti-spike CD8 specificities were favored by VDJdb matching, whose results missed private and CD4 specificities.

Regarding this clonotype: Its antigen is as yet unknown.

The germline V gene has CDR1 LGHNA and CDR2 YSLEER. This CDR3 region has 13 residues. V dropped 0 bases and J dropped 9 bases, with 9 bases sitting between them. TCRdb reanalysed the 5' RACE reads using MiXCR and keeps one entry per CDR3 protein. This table holds 10,000 to 13,000 distinct CDR3 sequences, about 4.9% found once. The sequence came from an adult who was a healthcare worker with PCR-confirmed SARS-CoV-2 infection or an uninfected control (not recorded which). The specimen sequenced was whole blood. The V gene is TRBV4-3, the J gene TRBJ2-1; D may be TRBD1 (6 bases). CDR3 region: CASSQDRGGEQFF. The DNA for the CDR3 is TGCGCCAGCAGCCAAGACAGGGGCGGTGAGCAGTTCTTC.